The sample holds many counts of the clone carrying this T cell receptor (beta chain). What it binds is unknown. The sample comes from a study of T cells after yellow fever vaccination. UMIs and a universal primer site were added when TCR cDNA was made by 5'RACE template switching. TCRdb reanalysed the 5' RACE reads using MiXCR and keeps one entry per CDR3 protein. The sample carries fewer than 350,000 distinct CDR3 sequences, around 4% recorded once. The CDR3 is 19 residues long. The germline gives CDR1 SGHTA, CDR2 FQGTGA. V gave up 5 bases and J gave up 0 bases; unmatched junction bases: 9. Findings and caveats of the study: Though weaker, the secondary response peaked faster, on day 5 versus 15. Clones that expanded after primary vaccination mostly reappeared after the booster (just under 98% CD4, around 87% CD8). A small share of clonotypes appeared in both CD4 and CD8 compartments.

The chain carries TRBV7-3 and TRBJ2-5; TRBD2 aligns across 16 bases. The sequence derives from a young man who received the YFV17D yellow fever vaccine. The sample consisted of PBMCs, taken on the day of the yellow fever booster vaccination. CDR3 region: CASSPQGTSGGVYQETQYF. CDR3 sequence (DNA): TGTGCCAGCAGCCCCCAAGGGACTAGCGGGGGGGTGTACCAAGAGACCCAGTACTTC.